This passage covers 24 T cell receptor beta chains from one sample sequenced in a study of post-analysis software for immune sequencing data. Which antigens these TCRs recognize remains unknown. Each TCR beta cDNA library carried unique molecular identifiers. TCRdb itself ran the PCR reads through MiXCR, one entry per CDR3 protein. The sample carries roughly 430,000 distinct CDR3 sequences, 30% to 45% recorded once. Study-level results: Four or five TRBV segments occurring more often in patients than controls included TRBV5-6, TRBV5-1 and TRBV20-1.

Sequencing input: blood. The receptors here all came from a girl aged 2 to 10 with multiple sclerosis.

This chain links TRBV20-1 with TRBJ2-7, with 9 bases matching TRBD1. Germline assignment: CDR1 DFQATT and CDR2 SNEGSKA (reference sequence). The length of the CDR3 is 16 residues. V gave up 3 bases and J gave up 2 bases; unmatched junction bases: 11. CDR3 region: CSARDYTGTGTYEQYF. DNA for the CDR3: TGCAGTGCTAGGGATTACACGGGGACAGGGACCTACGAGCAGTACTTC.

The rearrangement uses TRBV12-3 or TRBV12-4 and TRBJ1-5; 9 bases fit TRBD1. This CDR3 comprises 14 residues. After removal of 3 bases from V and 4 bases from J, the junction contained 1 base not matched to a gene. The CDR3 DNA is TGTGCCAGCAGTTTCGGGACAGGGAATCAGCCCCAGCATTTT. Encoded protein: CASSFGTGNQPQHF.

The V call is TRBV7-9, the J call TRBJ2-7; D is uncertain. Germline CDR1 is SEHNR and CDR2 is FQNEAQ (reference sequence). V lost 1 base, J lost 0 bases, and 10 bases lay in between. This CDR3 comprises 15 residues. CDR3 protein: CASSLDSGSSYEQYF. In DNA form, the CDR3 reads TGTGCCAGCAGCTTAGATTCGGGCAGCTCCTACGAGCAGTACTTC.

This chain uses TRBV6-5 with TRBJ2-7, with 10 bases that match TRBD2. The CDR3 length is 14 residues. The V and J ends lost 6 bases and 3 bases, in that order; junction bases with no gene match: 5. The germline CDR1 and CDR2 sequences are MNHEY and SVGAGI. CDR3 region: CASRSASGSYEQYF. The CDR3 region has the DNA TGTGCCAGCAGGTCGGCTAGCGGGAGCTACGAGCAGTACTTC.

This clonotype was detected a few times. The DNA of the CDR3 is TGTGCCAGCAGCTTAGACAGATTCAATCAGCCCCAGCATTTT. This sequence encodes CASSLDRFNQPQHF. The chain uses TRBV7-2 and TRBJ1-5, with D unclear. This CDR3 has 14 residues. Germline CDR1 is SGHTA and CDR2 is FQGNSA. V was pared by 1 base and J by 3 bases, with 7 bases between.

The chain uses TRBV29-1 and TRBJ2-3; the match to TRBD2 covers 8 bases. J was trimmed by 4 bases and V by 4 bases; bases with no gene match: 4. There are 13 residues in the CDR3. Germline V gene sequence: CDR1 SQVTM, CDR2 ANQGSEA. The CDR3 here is CSVVPRGADTQYF. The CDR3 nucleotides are TGCAGCGTTGTCCCGCGGGGGGCAGATACGCAGTATTTT.

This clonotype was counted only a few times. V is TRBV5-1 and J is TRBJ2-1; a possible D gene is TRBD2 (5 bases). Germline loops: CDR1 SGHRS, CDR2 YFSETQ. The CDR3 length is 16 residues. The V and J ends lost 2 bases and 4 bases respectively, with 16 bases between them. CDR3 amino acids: CASSFSGPTPYNEQFF. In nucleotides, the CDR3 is TGCGCCAGCAGCTTCAGCGGCCCAACTCCATACAATGAGCAGTTCTTC.

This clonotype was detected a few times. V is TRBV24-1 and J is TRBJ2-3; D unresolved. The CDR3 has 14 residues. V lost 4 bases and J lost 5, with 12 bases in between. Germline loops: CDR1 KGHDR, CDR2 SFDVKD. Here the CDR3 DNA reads TGTGCCACCAGTGACTCCACGGCCCGAGATACGCAGTATTTT. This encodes CATSDSTARDTQYF.

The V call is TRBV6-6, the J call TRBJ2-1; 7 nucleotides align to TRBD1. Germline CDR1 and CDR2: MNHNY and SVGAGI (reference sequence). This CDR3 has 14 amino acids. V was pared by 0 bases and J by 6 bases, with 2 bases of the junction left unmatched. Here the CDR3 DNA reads TGTGCCAGCAGTTACTCACAGGGGCCCAATGAGCAGTTCTTC. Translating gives CASSYSQGPNEQFF.

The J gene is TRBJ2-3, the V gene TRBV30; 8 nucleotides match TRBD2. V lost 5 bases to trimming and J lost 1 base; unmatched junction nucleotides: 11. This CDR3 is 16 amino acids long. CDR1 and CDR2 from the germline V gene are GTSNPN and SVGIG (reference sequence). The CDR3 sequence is CAWGPGLGLGTDTQYF. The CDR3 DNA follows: TGTGCCTGGGGACCGGGACTAGGCCTTGGCACAGATACGCAGTATTTT.

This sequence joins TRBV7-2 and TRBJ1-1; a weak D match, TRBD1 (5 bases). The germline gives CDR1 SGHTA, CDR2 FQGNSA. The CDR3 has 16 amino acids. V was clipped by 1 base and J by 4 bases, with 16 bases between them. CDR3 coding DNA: TGTGCCAGCAGCTTAGAGGGGCGAGGGGCAAGCACTGAAGCTTTCTTT. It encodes CASSLEGRGASTEAFF.

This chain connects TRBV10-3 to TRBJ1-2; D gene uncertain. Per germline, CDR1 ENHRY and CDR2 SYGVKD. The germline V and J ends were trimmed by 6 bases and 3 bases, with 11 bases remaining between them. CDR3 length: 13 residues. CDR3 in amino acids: CAIRTEKYYGYTF. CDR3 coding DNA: TGTGCCATCAGGACTGAAAAATACTATGGCTACACCTTC.

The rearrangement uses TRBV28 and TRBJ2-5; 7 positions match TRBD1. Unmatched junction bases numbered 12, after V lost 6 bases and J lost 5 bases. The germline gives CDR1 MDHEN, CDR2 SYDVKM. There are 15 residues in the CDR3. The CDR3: CASSRDRVGTETQYF. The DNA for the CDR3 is TGTGCCAGCAGCCGCGACAGGGTAGGGACGGAGACCCAGTACTTC.

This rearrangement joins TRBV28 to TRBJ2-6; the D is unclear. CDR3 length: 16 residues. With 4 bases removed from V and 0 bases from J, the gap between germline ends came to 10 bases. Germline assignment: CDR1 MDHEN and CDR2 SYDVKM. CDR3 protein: CASSSPAYSGANVLTF. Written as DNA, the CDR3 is TGTGCCAGCAGTTCTCCCGCCTACTCTGGGGCCAACGTCCTGACTTTC.

CDR3 in DNA: TGTGCCAGCAGCCAAGAAGGGACCCTCACAGATACGCAGTATTTT. Translation gives CASSQEGTLTDTQYF. The chain carries TRBV4-2 and TRBJ2-3; D may correspond to TRBD1 or TRBD2 (5 bases each). With 0 bases removed from V and 2 bases from J, the gap between germline ends came to 9 bases. The CDR3 is made up of 15 amino acids. Germline V gene lookup returns CDR1 LGHNA and CDR2 YNFKEQ.

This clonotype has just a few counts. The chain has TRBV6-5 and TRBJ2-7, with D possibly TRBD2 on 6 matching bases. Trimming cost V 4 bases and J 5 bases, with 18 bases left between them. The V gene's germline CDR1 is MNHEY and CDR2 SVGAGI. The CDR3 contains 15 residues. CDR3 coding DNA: TGTGCCAGCAGTTTCTTACTAGCACCCATGGACGAGCAGTACTTC. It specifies CASSFLLAPMDEQYF.

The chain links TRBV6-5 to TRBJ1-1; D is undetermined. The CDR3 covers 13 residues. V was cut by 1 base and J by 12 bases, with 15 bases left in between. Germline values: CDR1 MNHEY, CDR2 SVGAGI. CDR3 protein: CASSYYQNTQTFF. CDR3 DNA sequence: TGTGCCAGCAGTTACTACCAAAACACTCAAACTTTCTTT.

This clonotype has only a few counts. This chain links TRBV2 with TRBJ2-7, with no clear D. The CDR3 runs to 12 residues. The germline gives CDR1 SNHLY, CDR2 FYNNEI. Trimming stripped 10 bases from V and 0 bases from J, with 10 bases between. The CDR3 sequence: CAIADLSYEQYF. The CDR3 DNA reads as TGTGCCATCGCGGACCTCTCCTACGAGCAGTACTTC.

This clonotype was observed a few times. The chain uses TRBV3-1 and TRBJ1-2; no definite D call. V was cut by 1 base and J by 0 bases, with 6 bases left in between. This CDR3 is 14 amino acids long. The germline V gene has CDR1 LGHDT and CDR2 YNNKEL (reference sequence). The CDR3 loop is CASSQGRTNYGYTF. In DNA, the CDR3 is TGTGCCAGCAGCCAAGGGAGGACTAACTATGGCTACACCTTC. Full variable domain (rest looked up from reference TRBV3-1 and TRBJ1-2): DTAVSQTPKYLVTQMGNDKSIKCEQNLGHDTMYWYKQDSKKFLKIMFSYNNKELIINETVPNRFSPKSPDKAHLNLHINSLELGDSAVYFCASSQGRTNYGYTFGSGTRLTVV.

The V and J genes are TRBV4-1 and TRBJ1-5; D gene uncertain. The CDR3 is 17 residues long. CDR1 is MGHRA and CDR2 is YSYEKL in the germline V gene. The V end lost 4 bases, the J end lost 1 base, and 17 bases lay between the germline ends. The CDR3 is CASSPEDDTLSNQPQHF. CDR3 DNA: TGCGCCAGCAGCCCGGAGGACGACACCCTAAGCAATCAGCCCCAGCATTTT.

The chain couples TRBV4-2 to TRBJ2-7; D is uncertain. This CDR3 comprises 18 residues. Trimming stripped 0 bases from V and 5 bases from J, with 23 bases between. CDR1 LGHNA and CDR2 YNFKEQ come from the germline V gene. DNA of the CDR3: TGTGCCAGCAGCCAAGAGACGGATTGGGCCCTCAAGGACCACGAGCAGTACTTC. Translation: CASSQETDWALKDHEQYF.

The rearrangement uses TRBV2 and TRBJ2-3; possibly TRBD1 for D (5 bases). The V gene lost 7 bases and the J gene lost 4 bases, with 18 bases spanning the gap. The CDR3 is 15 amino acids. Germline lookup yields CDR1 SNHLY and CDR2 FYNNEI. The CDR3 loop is CASTTTRKGADTQYF. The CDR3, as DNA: TGTGCCAGCACCACGACCCGAAAAGGGGCAGATACGCAGTATTTT. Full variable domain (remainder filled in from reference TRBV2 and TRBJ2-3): EPEVTQTPSHQVTQMGQEVILRCVPISNHLYFYWYRQILGQKVEFLVSFYNNEISEKSEIFDDQFSVERPDGSNFTLKIRSTKLEDSAMYFCASTTTRKGADTQYFGPGTRLTVL.

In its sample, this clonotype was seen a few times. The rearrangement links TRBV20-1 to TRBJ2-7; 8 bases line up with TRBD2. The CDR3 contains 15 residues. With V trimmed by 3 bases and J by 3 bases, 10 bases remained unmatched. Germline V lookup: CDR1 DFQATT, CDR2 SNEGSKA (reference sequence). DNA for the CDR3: TGCAGTGCTAGCCGAAAACCGCTAGCGGGCTACGAGCAGTACTTC. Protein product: CSASRKPLAGYEQYF.

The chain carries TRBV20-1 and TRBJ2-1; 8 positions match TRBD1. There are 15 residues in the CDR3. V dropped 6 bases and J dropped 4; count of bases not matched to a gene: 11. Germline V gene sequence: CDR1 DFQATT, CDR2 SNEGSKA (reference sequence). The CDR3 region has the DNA TGCAGTGCCCTCGTTGCAGGGGGCTCTTACAATGAGCAGTTCTTC. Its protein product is CSALVAGGSYNEQFF.